Sequencing of this T cell receptor (beta chain) was carried out in a study of early T cells in non-severe SARS-CoV-2 infection. This CDR3 has 15 residues. Germline CDR1 SQVTM, CDR2 ANQGSEA. The V and J ends lost 4 bases and 14 bases respectively, with 29 bases between them. TCRdb reprocessed the 5' RACE reads via MiXCR and lists one record per CDR3 protein. The sample carries tens of thousands of distinct CDR3 sequences, roughly 10% recorded once. The TCR originated in an adult who was a healthcare worker with PCR-confirmed SARS-CoV-2 infection or an uninfected control (not recorded which). The rearrangement links TRBV29-1 to TRBJ1-1, with no clear D. The sample here was whole blood, taken at baseline. CDR3 region: CSVAGRASRNTVGFF. In nucleotides, the CDR3 is TGCAGCGTTGCTGGACGGGCGTCACGGAACACTGTCGGCTTCTTT.